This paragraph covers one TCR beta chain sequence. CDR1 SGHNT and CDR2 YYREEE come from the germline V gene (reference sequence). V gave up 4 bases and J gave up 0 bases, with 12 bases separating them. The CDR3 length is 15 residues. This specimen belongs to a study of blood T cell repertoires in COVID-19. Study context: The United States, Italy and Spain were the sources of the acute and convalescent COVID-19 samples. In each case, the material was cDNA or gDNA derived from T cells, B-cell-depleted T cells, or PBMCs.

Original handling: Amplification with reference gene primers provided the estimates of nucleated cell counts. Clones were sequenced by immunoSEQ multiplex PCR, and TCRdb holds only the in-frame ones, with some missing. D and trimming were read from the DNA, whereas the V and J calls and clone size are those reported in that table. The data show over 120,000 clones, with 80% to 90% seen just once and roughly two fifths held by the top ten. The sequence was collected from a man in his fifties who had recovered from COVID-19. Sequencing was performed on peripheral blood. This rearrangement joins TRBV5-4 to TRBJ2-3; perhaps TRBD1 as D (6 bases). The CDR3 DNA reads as TGTGCCAGCAGCGTCCGGGACATTAGCACAGATACGCAGTATTTT. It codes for CASSVRDISTDTQYF.